The clone carrying this T cell receptor beta chain was counted between two and nine times. Its matching antigen is unknown. This specimen comes from a study of regulatory T cells. Study outcomes and limitations: In CD3G-deficient patients, conventional CD4+ T cells were enriched for hydrophobic CDR3 residues at positions 6 and 7.

The PCR used 52 TRBV and 13 TRBJ primers. Assay used: immunoSEQ multiplex PCR; TCRdb lists only in-frame clones, some missing. The table shows roughly 23,000 clones, with around nine tenths occurring only once. Two CD3G-deficient patients had more severe autoimmunity; all had some. At testing, patients were 2 to 39 years old, with reduced naive and increased memory T-cell proportions. The TCR originated in a child under 18 with CD3G deficiency. The sample was conventional CD4+ T cells sorted from blood.

CDR3 DNA: TGTGCCAGCAGGATGGGACAGTCCTACGAGCAGTACTTC. Protein: CASRMGQSYEQYF. V and J are TRBV6-1 and TRBJ2-7, with 7 positions matching TRBD1. Germline V lookup: CDR1 MNHNS, CDR2 SASEGT. Losses at the gene ends were 6 bases for V and 1 base for J; bases not matched to a gene: 3. This CDR3 spans 13 amino acids.